The 20 T cell receptor beta chains reported below all come from one sample, sequenced in a study of cytomegalovirus exposure and HLA in healthy donors. Generated by immunoSEQ multiplex PCR, the TCRdb table keeps only in-frame clones and is missing some. The sample has approximately 90,000 clones; about 94% are singletons. Sequencing used PBMCs. These receptor sequences come from a woman in her thirties in good health and CMV-seropositive.

This clone has just one count. The chain couples TRBV27 to TRBJ2-1; TRBD2 aligns across 7 bases. CDR1 is MNHEY and CDR2 is SMNVEV in the germline V gene (reference sequence). The length of the CDR3 is 15 residues. The V and J ends lost 3 bases and 7 bases, in that order; junction bases with no gene match: 9. CDR3: CASSFTREVWNEQFF. Written as DNA, the CDR3 is TGTGCCAGCAGTTTTACCCGGGAGGTGTGGAATGAGCAGTTCTTC.

The rearrangement joins TRBV19 to TRBJ2-1; 11 bases align to TRBD2. Germline CDR1 is LNHDA and CDR2 is SQIVND (reference sequence). This CDR3 is 17 amino acids long. Trimming removed 0 bases from V and 5 bases from J; junction bases left unmatched: 6. CDR3: CASSIEPTSGKNNEQFF. The CDR3 DNA reads TGTGCCAGTAGTATAGAACCGACTAGCGGGAAGAACAATGAGCAGTTCTTC. The full variable domain, its missing parts supplied by reference TRBV19 and TRBJ2-1, is DGGITQSPKYLFRKEGQNVTLSCEQNLNHDAMYWYRQDPGQGLRLIYYSQIVNDFQKGDIAEGYSVSREKKESFPLTVTSAQKNPTAFYLCASSIEPTSGKNNEQFFGPGTRLTVL.

The chain has TRBV10-1 and TRBJ2-2, with D possibly matching TRBD2 (6 bases). V was pared by 4 bases and J by 0 bases, with 9 bases between. The CDR3 runs 15 residues. Germline CDR1 reads WNHNN; CDR2 reads SYGVQD (reference sequence). The CDR3 loop reads CASSGGISNTGELFF. In DNA, the CDR3 is TGCGCCAGCAGTGGCGGGATCTCGAACACCGGGGAGCTGTTTTTT.

The chain joins TRBV11-2 to TRBJ2-7; 7 bases fit TRBD1. The germline V gene has CDR1 SGHAT and CDR2 FQNNGV. The CDR3 spans 14 residues. J gave up 4 bases and V 5 bases, and 8 bases lay outside the gene matches. The CDR3 loop reads CASSPTGSIYEQYF. DNA for the CDR3: TGTGCCAGCAGCCCGACAGGGAGTATTTACGAGCAGTACTTC. The full variable domain, completed using reference TRBV11-2 and TRBJ2-7, is EAGVAQSPRYKIIEKRQSVAFWCNPISGHATLYWYQQILGQGPKLLIQFQNNGVVDDSQLPKDRFSAERLKGVDSTLKIQPAKLEDSAVYLCASSPTGSIYEQYFGPGTRLTVT.

V usage is TRBV27 and J usage is TRBJ2-2; weak D call: TRBD2 (5 bases). The ends were cut back, 5 bases at V and 0 bases at J, with 10 bases in the middle. The CDR3 covers 15 residues. Per germline, CDR1 MNHEY and CDR2 SMNVEV (reference sequence). For the CDR3, the DNA is TGTGCCAGCAGTCCGCTAGCAGCGAACACCGGGGAGCTGTTTTTT. This translates into CASSPLAANTGELFF.

The V call is TRBV9, the J call TRBJ1-1; D call uncertain. Trimming removed 4 bases at V and 3 bases at J, with 13 bases between. The CDR3 covers 14 residues. Germline V CDR1 and CDR2: SGDLS, YYNGEE. The CDR3 nucleotides read TGTGCCAGCAGCCCTCAGGTGACGGACACTGAAGCTTTCTTT. It translates to CASSPQVTDTEAFF.

The chain links TRBV19 to TRBJ1-1; D is perhaps TRBD1 (6 bases). Trimming removed 4 bases at V and 4 bases at J, with 16 bases between. Germline CDR1 is LNHDA and CDR2 is SQIVND (reference sequence). There are 15 residues in the CDR3. The CDR3 sequence is CASSTHRAGVTEAFF. CDR3 in DNA: TGTGCCAGTAGTACGCACAGGGCCGGGGTCACTGAAGCTTTCTTT. Complete variable domain (other parts from reference TRBV19 and TRBJ1-1): DGGITQSPKYLFRKEGQNVTLSCEQNLNHDAMYWYRQDPGQGLRLIYYSQIVNDFQKGDIAEGYSVSREKKESFPLTVTSAQKNPTAFYLCASSTHRAGVTEAFFGQGTRLTVV.

This chain connects TRBV19 to TRBJ2-3; no definite D call. CDR3 length equals 15 residues. The germline CDR1 and CDR2 sequences are LNHDA and SQIVND (reference sequence). The V gene lost 3 bases and the J gene lost 1 base, with 11 bases spanning the gap. The CDR3 protein is CASSMSALGTDTQYF. CDR3 nucleotide sequence: TGTGCCAGTAGTATGTCTGCGTTGGGCACAGATACGCAGTATTTT. Full variable domain (missing parts from reference TRBV19 and TRBJ2-3): DGGITQSPKYLFRKEGQNVTLSCEQNLNHDAMYWYRQDPGQGLRLIYYSQIVNDFQKGDIAEGYSVSREKKESFPLTVTSAQKNPTAFYLCASSMSALGTDTQYFGPGTRLTVL.

The V call is TRBV2, the J call TRBJ2-5; a weak D match, TRBD1 (5 bases). Germline V gene sequence: CDR1 SNHLY, CDR2 FYNNEI. This CDR3 region has 13 residues. V gave up 10 bases and J gave up 2 bases, with 14 bases separating them. The CDR3 bases are TGTGCCACCGAGACAGAATTACAAGAGACCCAGTACTTC. This translates into CATETELQETQYF.

This clone came up once. V usage is TRBV23-1 and J usage is TRBJ2-1; possible D gene TRBD1, 5 bases. TRBV23-1 is labeled an ORF, and its function is uncertain. This CDR3 has 20 residues. V was clipped by 2 bases and J by 2 bases, with 25 bases between them. This chain's CDR3 is CASSQPTAIWARVAYNEQFF. The CDR3 DNA follows: TGCGCCAGCAGTCAACCAACCGCTATTTGGGCCAGGGTGGCCTACAATGAGCAGTTCTTC.

The gene calls are TRBV7-2 and TRBJ2-2; TRBD2 aligns across 11 bases. Germline CDR1 reads SGHTA; CDR2 reads FQGNSA. The CDR3 sequence is 16 residues long. J lost 5 bases, V lost 3 bases, and 5 bases had no gene match. The CDR3 loop is CASSFTSGRLTGELFF. CDR3 DNA: TGTGCCAGCAGCTTCACTAGCGGGAGATTAACCGGGGAGCTGTTTTTT.

This clone has just one count. The V and J genes are TRBV14 and TRBJ1-4; 10 bases match TRBD1. CDR3 length: 15 amino acids. In germline, CDR1 is SGHDN, CDR2 FVKESK. The ends lost 6 bases at V and 8 bases at J; junction bases unmatched: 9. The CDR3 nucleotides are TGTGCCAGCAGTGACAGACAGGGGGCGCAGGAAAAACTGTTTTTT. The encoded protein is CASSDRQGAQEKLFF.

This chain uses TRBV7-2 with TRBJ2-1; TRBD2 agrees at 7 bases. CDR1 and CDR2 (germline): SGHTA, FQGNSA. The CDR3 totals 16 residues. With 1 base clipped from V and 6 bases from J, the junction kept 9 bases outside the gene matches. The CDR3 sequence is CASSLGAAGAGNEQFF. The CDR3 DNA reads TGTGCCAGCAGCTTAGGAGCTGCGGGAGCTGGCAATGAGCAGTTCTTC.

The J gene is TRBJ2-7, the V gene TRBV19, with D possibly TRBD2 on 6 matching bases. This CDR3 spans 13 amino acids. Germline lookup yields CDR1 LNHDA and CDR2 SQIVND (reference sequence). Trimming pared 5 bases from V and 2 bases from J, leaving 10 bases between. The DNA of the CDR3 is TGTGCCAGTAGTCCCGGGAGCGCCTACGAGCAGTACTTC. Translated, it gives CASSPGSAYEQYF.

V gene TRBV18 combines with J gene TRBJ2-3, with D tentatively TRBD1 (6 bases). V shed 0 bases and J shed 4 bases, with 11 bases lying between them. The CDR3 is 15 amino acids. Germline CDR1 reads KGHSH; CDR2 reads LQKENI. This CDR3 reads CASSPPAGVSDTQYF. The CDR3, as DNA: TGTGCCAGCTCACCACCGGCAGGGGTGTCAGATACGCAGTATTTT.

This rearrangement joins TRBV6-1 to TRBJ1-3; 8 bases fit TRBD1. There are 16 residues in the CDR3. Trimming cost V 3 bases and J 3 bases; bases outside gene matches: 7. Germline V lookup: CDR1 MNHNS, CDR2 SASEGT. In nucleotides, the CDR3 is TGTGCCAGCAGTGAGTTGGACAGGGTGGATGGAAACACCATATATTTT. As protein: CASSELDRVDGNTIYF.

This clone was recorded once. This rearrangement joins TRBV7-2 to TRBJ1-2, with TRBD1 matching 9 bases. From germline, CDR1 is SGHTA and CDR2 FQGNSA. With V trimmed by 5 bases and J by 6 bases, 4 bases remained unmatched. The CDR3 is made up of 13 amino acids. In DNA form, the CDR3 reads TGTGCCAGCAGCCAAACAGGGGGCGATGGCTACACCTTC. It translates to CASSQTGGDGYTF.

The chain carries TRBV7-8 and TRBJ1-1; D unclear. Germline V CDR1 and CDR2: SGHVS, FQNEAQ. The ends were cut back, 3 bases at V and 1 base at J, with 12 bases in the middle. The CDR3 sequence is 15 residues long. CDR3 bases: TGTGCCAGCAGCTTGGTTGGGCCAGCGAACACTGAAGCTTTCTTT. This gives the protein CASSLVGPANTEAFF.

The V call is TRBV28, the J call TRBJ1-4, with D unclear. In germline, CDR1 is MDHEN, CDR2 SYDVKM. V was clipped by 6 bases and J by 8 bases, with 13 bases between them. The CDR3 sequence is 13 residues long. The DNA for the CDR3 is TGTGCCAGCAGGTACCCCGTTGGCGAAAAACTGTTTTTT. Its protein product is CASRYPVGEKLFF. Combining the CDR3 with reference TRBV28 and TRBJ1-4 gives the whole variable domain DVKVTQSSRYLVKRTGEKVFLECVQDMDHENMFWYRQDPGLGLRLIYFSYDVKMKEKGDIPEGYSVSREKKERFSLILESASTNQTSMYLCASRYPVGEKLFFGSGTQLSVL.

J is TRBJ1-2 and V is TRBV19; 12 nucleotides match TRBD1. V shed 6 bases, J shed 8 bases, and the junction held 19 bases outside the gene matches. CDR1 and CDR2 from the germline V gene are LNHDA and SQIVND (reference sequence). This CDR3 is built from 18 residues. CDR3 region: CASRSHSGTGGSPGGYTF. DNA for the CDR3: TGTGCCAGTAGGTCCCACTCCGGGACAGGGGGCTCACCTGGGGGCTACACCTTC.